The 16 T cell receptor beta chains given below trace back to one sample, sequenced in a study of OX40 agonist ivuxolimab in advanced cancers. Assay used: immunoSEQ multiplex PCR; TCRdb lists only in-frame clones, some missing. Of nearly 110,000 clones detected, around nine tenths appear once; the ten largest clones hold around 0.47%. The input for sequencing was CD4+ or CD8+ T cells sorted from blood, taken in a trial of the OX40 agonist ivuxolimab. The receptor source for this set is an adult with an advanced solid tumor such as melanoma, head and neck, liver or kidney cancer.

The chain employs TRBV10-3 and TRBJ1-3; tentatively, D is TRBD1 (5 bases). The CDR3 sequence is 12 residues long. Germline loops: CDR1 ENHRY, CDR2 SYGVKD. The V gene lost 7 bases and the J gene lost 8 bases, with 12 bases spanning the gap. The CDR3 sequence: CAITQGRDTIYF. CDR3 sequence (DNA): TGTGCCATCACGCAGGGACGGGACACCATATATTTT.

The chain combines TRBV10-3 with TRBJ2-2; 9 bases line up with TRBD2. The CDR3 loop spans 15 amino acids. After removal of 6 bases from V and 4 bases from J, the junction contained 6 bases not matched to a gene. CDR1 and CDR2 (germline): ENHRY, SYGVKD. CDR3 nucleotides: TGTGCCATCAGAGGGAGCGGGGGGAGCACCGGGGAGCTGTTTTTT. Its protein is CAIRGSGGSTGELFF.

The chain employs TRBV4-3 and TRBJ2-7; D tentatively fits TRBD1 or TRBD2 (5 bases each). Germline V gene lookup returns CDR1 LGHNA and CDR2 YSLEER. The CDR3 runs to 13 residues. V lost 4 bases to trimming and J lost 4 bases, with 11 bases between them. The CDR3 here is CASSRFWGYEQYF. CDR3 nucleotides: TGCGCCAGCAGCCGGTTCTGGGGGTACGAGCAGTACTTC.

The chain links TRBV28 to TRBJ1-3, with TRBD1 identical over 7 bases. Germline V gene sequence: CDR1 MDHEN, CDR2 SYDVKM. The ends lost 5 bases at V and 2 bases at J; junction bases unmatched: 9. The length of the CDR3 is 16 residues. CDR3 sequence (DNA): TGTGCCAGCAGTCTCTCCCAGGGGGGGGCTGGAAACACCATATATTTT. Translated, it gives CASSLSQGGAGNTIYF.

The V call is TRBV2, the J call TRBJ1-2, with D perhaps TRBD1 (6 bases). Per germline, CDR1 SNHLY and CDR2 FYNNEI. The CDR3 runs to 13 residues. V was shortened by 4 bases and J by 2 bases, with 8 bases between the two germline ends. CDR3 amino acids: CASSVGGNYGYTF. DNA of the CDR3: TGTGCCAGCAGTGTTGGGGGCAACTATGGCTACACCTTC.

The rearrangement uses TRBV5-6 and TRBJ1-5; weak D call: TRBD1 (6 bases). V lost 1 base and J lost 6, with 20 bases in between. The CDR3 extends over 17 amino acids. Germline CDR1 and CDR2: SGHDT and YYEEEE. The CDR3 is CASSLWGITGNVQPQHF. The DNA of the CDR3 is TGTGCCAGCAGCTTGTGGGGGATTACAGGGAACGTTCAGCCCCAGCATTTT.

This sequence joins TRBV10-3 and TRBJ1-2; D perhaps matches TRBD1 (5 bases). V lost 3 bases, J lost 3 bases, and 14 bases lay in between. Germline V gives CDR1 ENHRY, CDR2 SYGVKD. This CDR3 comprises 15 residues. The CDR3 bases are TGTGCCATCAGTGAAGGGGCAAGGCCTGACTATGGCTACACCTTC. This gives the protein CAISEGARPDYGYTF.

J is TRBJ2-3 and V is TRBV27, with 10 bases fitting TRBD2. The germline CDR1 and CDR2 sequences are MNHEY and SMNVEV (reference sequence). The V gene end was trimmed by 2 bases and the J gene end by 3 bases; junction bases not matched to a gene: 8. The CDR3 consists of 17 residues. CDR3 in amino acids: CASSLTLTSGVTDTQYF. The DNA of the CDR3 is TGTGCCAGCAGTTTAACGCTAACTAGCGGGGTTACAGATACGCAGTATTTT.

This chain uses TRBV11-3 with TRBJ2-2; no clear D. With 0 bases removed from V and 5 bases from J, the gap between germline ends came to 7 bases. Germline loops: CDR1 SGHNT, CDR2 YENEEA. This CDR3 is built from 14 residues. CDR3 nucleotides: TGTGCCAGCAGCTTAGATCCCGTAACCGGGGAGCTGTTTTTT. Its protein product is CASSLDPVTGELFF.

DNA of the CDR3: TGTGCCAGCAGCCGGGACAGTTACAATGAGCAGTTCTTC. Protein sequence: CASSRDSYNEQFF. The chain links TRBV6-5 to TRBJ2-1; 7 positions match TRBD1. The CDR3 totals 13 residues. J gave up 4 bases and V 6 bases, and 3 bases lay outside the gene matches. CDR1 and CDR2 (germline): MNHEY, SVGAGI.

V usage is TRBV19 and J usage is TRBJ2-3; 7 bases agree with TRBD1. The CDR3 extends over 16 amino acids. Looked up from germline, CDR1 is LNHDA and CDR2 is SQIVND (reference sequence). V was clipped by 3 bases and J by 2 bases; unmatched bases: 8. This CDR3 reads CASSMPPDRDTDTQYF. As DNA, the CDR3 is TGTGCCAGTAGTATGCCCCCCGACAGGGACACAGATACGCAGTATTTT.

CDR3 sequence (DNA): TGCAGCGTTGACGGCAGCCAAGAGACCCAGTACTTC. Its protein is CSVDGSQETQYF. The chain links TRBV29-1 to TRBJ2-5; D is unresolved. The CDR3 has 12 amino acids. Germline assignment: CDR1 SQVTM and CDR2 ANQGSEA. V shed 3 bases and J shed 1 base, with 6 bases lying between them.

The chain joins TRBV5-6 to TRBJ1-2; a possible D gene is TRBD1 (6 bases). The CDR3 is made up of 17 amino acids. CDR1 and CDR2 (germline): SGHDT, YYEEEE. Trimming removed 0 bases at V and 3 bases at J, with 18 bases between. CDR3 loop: CASSLERGKNRDYGYTF. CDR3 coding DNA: TGTGCCAGCAGCTTGGAAAGGGGGAAAAACAGGGACTATGGCTACACCTTC.

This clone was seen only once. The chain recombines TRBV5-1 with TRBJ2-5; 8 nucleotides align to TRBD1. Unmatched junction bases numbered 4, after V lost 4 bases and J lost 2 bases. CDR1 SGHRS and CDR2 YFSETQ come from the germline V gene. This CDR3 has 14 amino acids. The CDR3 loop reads CASSTGQAQETQYF. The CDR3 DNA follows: TGCGCCAGCAGCACGGGACAGGCACAAGAGACCCAGTACTTC.

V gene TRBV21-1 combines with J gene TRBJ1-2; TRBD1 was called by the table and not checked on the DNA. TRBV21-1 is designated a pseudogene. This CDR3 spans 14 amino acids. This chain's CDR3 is CASSKGAGGYGYTF. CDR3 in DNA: TGTGCCAGCAGCAAAGGGGCAGGGGGGTATGGCTACACCTTC.

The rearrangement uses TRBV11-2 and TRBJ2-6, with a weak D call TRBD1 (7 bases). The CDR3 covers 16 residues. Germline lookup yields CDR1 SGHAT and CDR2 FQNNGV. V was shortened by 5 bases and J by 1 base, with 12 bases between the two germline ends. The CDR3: CASSPTGTSGANVLTF. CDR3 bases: TGTGCCAGCAGCCCGACAGGGACTTCTGGGGCCAACGTCCTGACTTTC.